The 5 T cell receptor beta chains below all came from one sample that was sequenced in a study of T cell repertoires in cytomegalovirus infection. TCRdb passed the reads through MiXCR, listing each CDR3 protein once. The data contain more than 400,000 distinct CDR3 sequences, around 27% of them singletons. Sequenced: PBMCs. These receptors originate from a human donor in good health (CMV status not recorded). Some clones in this sample may be carry-over from other donors' samples.

V usage is TRBV4-3 and J usage is TRBJ2-1; a weak D match, TRBD2 (5 bases). The CDR3 contains 14 residues. Germline loops: CDR1 LGHNA, CDR2 YSLEER. Trimming cost V 0 bases and J 8 bases, with 11 bases left between them. The CDR3 DNA follows: TGCGCCAGCAGCCAAGAACCGGGATTCCATGAGCAGTTCTTC. Translation gives CASSQEPGFHEQFF.

The chain is built from TRBV6-6 and TRBJ2-2; no firm D call. The germline gives CDR1 MNHNY, CDR2 SVGAGI (reference sequence). The V end was cut by 2 bases, the J end by 4 bases, with 5 bases between. This CDR3 spans 13 amino acids. The CDR3 reads CASSYIFTGELFF. The CDR3 DNA reads as TGTGCCAGCAGTTACATTTTCACCGGGGAGCTGTTTTTT.

The rearrangement links TRBV20-1 to TRBJ2-1; 9 bases agree with TRBD2. CDR3 size: 14 residues. CDR1 DFQATT and CDR2 SNEGSKA come from the germline V gene (reference sequence). V trimming: 5 bases; J trimming: 9 bases; junction bases outside the gene matches: 11. Here the CDR3 reads CSAGLTSGLGEQFF. The CDR3 coding sequence is TGCAGTGCTGGCCTGACTAGCGGCCTGGGTGAGCAGTTCTTC.

The gene calls are TRBV10-3 and TRBJ2-7, with D maybe TRBD1 (6 bases). This CDR3 has 12 residues. V was cut by 3 bases and J by 5 bases, with 8 bases left in between. The germline V gene encodes CDR1 ENHRY and CDR2 SYGVKD. The CDR3 bases are TGTGCCATCAGTGACAGGGGCCACGAGCAGTACTTC. It yields the protein CAISDRGHEQYF.

The chain joins TRBV5-8 to TRBJ1-2, with 7 bases that match TRBD1. There are 15 residues in the CDR3. Germline-derived CDR1 and CDR2 are SGHTS and YDEGEE. The V gene end was trimmed by 0 bases and the J gene end by 6 bases; junction bases not matched to a gene: 8. The DNA for the CDR3 is TGTGCCAGCAGCTTGGGCGCGACAGGGAGGGATGGCTACACCTTC. Protein sequence: CASSLGATGRDGYTF.